This paragraph reports one TCR beta chain. Mixed chimerism was transient after nonmyeloablative marrow transplants from related graft donors. TCRdb's table, derived via immunoSEQ multiplex PCR, lists solely in-frame clones and lacks some. The data show more than 90,000 clones, approximately 93% seen once. The sample comes from a study of Tregs in tolerant kidney transplant recipients. Trimming removed 7 bases from V and 4 bases from J, with 16 bases in between. Per the germline V gene, CDR1 is LNHDA and CDR2 is SQIVND (reference sequence). The CDR3 loop spans 14 amino acids. The chain joins TRBV19 to TRBJ1-1; tentatively, D is TRBD1 (5 bases). This specimen was CD4+ T cells from blood (PBMCs), taken 12 months after the transplant. This clonotype was obtained from a human patient who received a combined kidney and bone marrow transplant. Some T cells may originate from the graft donor. The CDR3 coding sequence is TGTGCCAGTAAGATTAGGGGTAGTGGCACTGAAGCTTTCTTT. Translation gives CASKIRGSGTEAFF.